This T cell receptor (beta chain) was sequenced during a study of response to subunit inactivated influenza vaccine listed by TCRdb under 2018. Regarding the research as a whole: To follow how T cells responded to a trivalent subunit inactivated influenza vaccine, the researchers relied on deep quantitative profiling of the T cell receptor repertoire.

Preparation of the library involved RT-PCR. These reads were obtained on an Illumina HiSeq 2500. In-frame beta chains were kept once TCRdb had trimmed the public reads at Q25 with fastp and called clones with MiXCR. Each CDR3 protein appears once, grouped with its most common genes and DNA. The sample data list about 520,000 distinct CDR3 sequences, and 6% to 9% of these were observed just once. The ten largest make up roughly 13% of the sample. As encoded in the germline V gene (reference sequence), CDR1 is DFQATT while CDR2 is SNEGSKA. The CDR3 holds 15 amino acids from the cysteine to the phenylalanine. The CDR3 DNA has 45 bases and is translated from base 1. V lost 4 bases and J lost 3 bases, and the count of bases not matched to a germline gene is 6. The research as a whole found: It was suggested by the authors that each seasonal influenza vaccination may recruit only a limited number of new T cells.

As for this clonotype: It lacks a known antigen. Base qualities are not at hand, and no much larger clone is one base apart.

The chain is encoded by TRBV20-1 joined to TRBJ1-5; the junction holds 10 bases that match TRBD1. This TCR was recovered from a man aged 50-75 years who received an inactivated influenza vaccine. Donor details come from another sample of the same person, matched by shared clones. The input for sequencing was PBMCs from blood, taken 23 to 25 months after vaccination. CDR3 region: CSAKSGTGANQPQHF. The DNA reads TGCAGTGCTAAATCCGGGACAGGGGCCAATCAGCCCCAGCATTTT.